A selection of T cell receptor beta chains follows, all from one sample in a study of regulatory T cells in long-lasting Graves disease. TCRdb recomputed calls from the multiplex PCR reads with MiXCR, one row per CDR3 protein. The sample consists of about 530,000 distinct CDR3 sequences, about 16% of them appearing once. The same sample was also used in a study of T cells in Graves' hyperthyroidism and ophthalmopathy.

Here the sequenced sample was peripheral blood mononuclear cells (PBMCs), taken at new diagnosis, from a patient treated with antithyroid drugs. These receptors were collected from a woman aged 35-65 years with Graves disease. The conserved cysteine and the conserved F or W are not part of the CDR3 here. Not every row has a clone size; where given, it reads once, few, many or a size class.

.	TRBV10-2	TRBJ2-1	ASTREGAYNEQF
many	TRBV6-1	TRBJ1-1	ASSGQTNTEAF
many	TRBV12-3/TRBV12-4	TRBJ2-5	ASSSRIIQQY
many	TRBV20-1	TRBJ1-1	SARGGRGNTEAF
many	TRBV12-3/TRBV12-4	TRBJ2-5	ASSLRRETQY
few	TRBV27	TRBJ2-2	ASSLRGMWGQDTNTGELF
many	TRBV2	TRBJ1-1	ASTGEVSEAF
many	TRBV27	TRBJ2-7	ATRPGGAYEQY
.	TRBV19	TRBJ1-4	ASSIDPTTNEKLF
.	TRBV12-3/TRBV12-4	TRBJ2-2	ASSLGRAGGELF
few	TRBV7-7	TRBJ2-2	ASSEAEWTGELF
many	TRBV2	TRBJ2-7	ASSEALAGTSYEQY
.	TRBV5-8	TRBJ2-7	ASSPRTGVVYEQY
few	TRBV28	TRBJ2-2	ASTRSGENTGELF
many	TRBV10-3	TRBJ1-1	AMRDSRNTEAF
few	TRBV27	TRBJ2-1	ASKSQGGILLNEQF
few	TRBV14	TRBJ2-1	ASSQLRLSNEQF
many	TRBV28	TRBJ2-5	ASRPSPQETQY
.	TRBV20-1	TRBJ1-1	SAQGQMNTEAF
.	TRBV6-9	TRBJ1-5	ASSYTGTLSHINQPQH
.	TRBV3-1	TRBJ2-2	ASRGLGSSGELF
many	TRBV18	TRBJ2-3	ASSPPQNFRTDTQY
many	TRBV28	TRBJ2-1	ATLAGTYNEQF
few	TRBV11-2	TRBJ1-1	ASSFSLTTEAF
many	TRBV28	TRBJ2-3	ASSFPAGGSDTQY
.	TRBV29-1	TRBJ1-2	SVEATGSNYGYT
many	TRBV5-5	TRBJ2-5	ASTRLPQGLQETQY
many	TRBV19	TRBJ1-5	ASSIGQPTNQPQH
.	TRBV9	TRBJ1-6	ASSVDTGGDSPLH
.	TRBV20-1	TRBJ1-5	SAGRSNQPQH
many	TRBV5-1	TRBJ2-3	ASSLASGTDTQY
.	TRBV28	TRBJ2-5	AGSLGQETQY
many	TRBV5-1	TRBJ2-1	ASGSGGSYNEQF
.	TRBV12-3/TRBV12-4	TRBJ2-1	ASSVVGPYNEQF
.	TRBV12-3/TRBV12-4	TRBJ2-7	ASCVAGDLYEQY
.	TRBV15	TRBJ1-1	ATSPRQGTHTEAF
.	TRBV20-1	.	SAISGGTEETQF
.	TRBV9	TRBJ2-1	ASSVEGLGHEQF
.	TRBV19	TRBJ1-5	ASSSLPGQSRQPQH
many	TRBV18	TRBJ2-3	ASSPAGGFTDMQY
.	TRBV10-3	TRBJ2-6	AISESTSGANVLT
.	TRBV6-1	TRBJ1-6	ASSTRDKNSPLH
.	TRBV6-2/TRBV6-3	TRBJ1-3	ASSYTTAAGNTIY
.	TRBV6-1	TRBJ1-2	ASSLDTRYGYT
few	TRBV7-3	TRBJ2-7	ASSSSGGAHEQY
many	TRBV3-1	TRBJ1-1	ASSQGTSNTEAF
many	TRBV3-1	TRBJ2-7	ASSVGQGGGEQY
many	TRBV12-3/TRBV12-4	TRBJ1-5	ASSPAQSNQPQH
many	TRBV28	TRBJ2-7	ASSPAHGAEPYEQY
many	TRBV5-1	TRBJ2-1	ASMDRDGPSYNEQF
.	TRBV7-2	TRBJ1-1	ASSYRENTEAL
.	TRBV7-9	TRBJ2-7	ASSLVASYEQY
.	TRBV20-1	TRBJ2-7	SALGWQSYEQY
few	TRBV2	TRBJ2-4	ASSEDPAGRLD